These 32 T cell receptor beta chains share one sample of origin, sequenced in a study of cytomegalovirus exposure and HLA in healthy donors. PCR was performed using 60 Vbeta and 13 Jbeta primers. Assay: immunoSEQ multiplex PCR; the TCRdb copy retains only in-frame clones and omits some. Among around 180,000 clones listed, about four fifths were seen once. Material for sequencing was PBMCs. The receptor source for this set is a woman aged 45-65 years in good health and CMV-seronegative.

This chain uses TRBV7-9 with TRBJ2-7; the D gene is possibly TRBD2 (5 bases). Germline lookup yields CDR1 SEHNR and CDR2 FQNEAQ (reference sequence). The CDR3 contains 14 residues. The germline V and J ends were trimmed by 5 bases and 4 bases, with 15 bases remaining between them. The CDR3 loop is CASSPRGQVYEQYF. The CDR3 DNA follows: TGTGCCAGCAGCCCACGCGGGCAGGTATACGAGCAGTACTTC. Full variable domain (missing parts from reference TRBV7-9 and TRBJ2-7): DTGVSQNPRHKITKRGQNVTFRCDPISEHNRLYWYRQTLGQGPEFLTYFQNEAQLEKSRLLSDRFSAERPKGSFSTLEIQRTEQGDSAMYLCASSPRGQVYEQYFGPGTRLTVT.

For this clone: At one boundary the junction diverges from the germline segment, which might be a read error. The rearrangement joins TRBV7-9 to TRBJ2-1; D is undetermined. CDR3 length equals 13 residues. Germline values: CDR1 SEHNR, CDR2 FQNEAQ (reference sequence). The CDR3 DNA is TGTTCCAGCAGCCCCAACGATCGAGGAAATCAGTTCTTC. Protein product: CSSSPNDRGNQFF.

The V gene is TRBV9, the J gene TRBJ1-2; D gene uncertain. The CDR3 spans 11 residues. V was trimmed by 7 bases and J by 8 bases, leaving 12 bases between them. Germline V gene sequence: CDR1 SGDLS, CDR2 YYNGEE. The DNA for the CDR3 is TGTGCCAGCGATTCCTCCTACGGCTACACCTTC. Its protein is CASDSSYGYTF.

The chain joins TRBV5-1 to TRBJ2-5; D possibly corresponds to TRBD2 (5 bases). TRBJ2-7 matches the DNA end more closely, so the J call is doubtful. This CDR3 has 13 residues. Germline CDR1 and CDR2: SGHRS and YFSETQ. The CDR3 loop is CASILEGASEQYF. The CDR3 DNA reads as TGCGCCAGCATCCTCGAGGGTGCAAGCGAGCAGTACTTC.

This clone was observed once. The V gene is TRBV7-6, the J gene TRBJ1-6; the match to TRBD1 covers 7 bases. This CDR3 is built from 13 residues. V lost 5 bases and J lost 7; bases outside the gene matches: 2. Germline assignment: CDR1 SGHVS and CDR2 FNYEAQ. The CDR3 sequence: CASSQTGNSPLHF. CDR3 in DNA: TGTGCCAGCAGCCAGACAGGGAATTCACCCCTCCACTTT. The full variable domain, with the rest looked up from reference TRBV7-6 and TRBJ1-6, is GAGVSQSPRYKVTKRGQDVALRCDPISGHVSLYWYRQALGQGPEFLTYFNYEAQQDKSGLPNDRFSAERPEGSISTLTIQRTEQRDSAMYRCASSQTGNSPLHFGNGTRLTVT.

The chain carries TRBV5-5 and TRBJ1-1; D gene uncertain. Germline CDR1 and CDR2: SGHKS and YYEKEE (reference sequence). This CDR3 has 15 amino acids. Trimming removed 3 bases from V and 2 bases from J, with 14 bases in between. The CDR3 region is CASSSIAFSNTEAFF. DNA for the CDR3: TGTGCCAGCAGCTCCATAGCGTTTTCAAACACTGAAGCTTTCTTT.

The chain links TRBV4-1 to TRBJ1-1, with D possibly TRBD1 on 6 matching bases. Germline values: CDR1 MGHRA, CDR2 YSYEKL. The CDR3 sequence is 14 residues long. Trimming shortened V by 0 bases and J by 4 bases, and 9 bases separated the two germline ends. CDR3 DNA sequence: TGCGCCAGCAGCCAAGATAGGGGGGGCACTGAAGCTTTCTTT. As protein: CASSQDRGGTEAFF.

This clone was picked up one time. This chain connects TRBV5-4 to TRBJ2-3; 10 nucleotides align to TRBD2. The germline V gene encodes CDR1 SGHNT and CDR2 YYREEE (reference sequence). V shed 4 bases, J shed 3 bases, and the junction held 8 bases outside the gene matches. The CDR3 extends over 16 amino acids. CDR3 bases: TGTGCCAGCAGCGCCCGCCTAGCGGGGGTGACAGATACGCAGTATTTT. Protein product: CASSARLAGVTDTQYF. The complete variable domain, with remaining parts taken from reference TRBV5-4 and TRBJ2-3, reads ETGVTQSPTHLIKTRGQQVTLRCSSQSGHNTVSWYQQALGQGPQFIFQYYREEENGRGNFPPRFSGLQFPNYSSELNVNALELDDSALYLCASSARLAGVTDTQYFGPGTRLTVL.

On this clone: Other DNA sequences in this specimen translate into the identical CDR3. The chain employs TRBV5-1 and TRBJ1-4; 7 nucleotides match TRBD1. This CDR3 has 15 amino acids. V trimming: 0 bases; J trimming: 3 bases; junction bases outside the gene matches: 2. Germline V lookup: CDR1 SGHRS, CDR2 YFSETQ. CDR3 coding DNA: TGCGCCAGCAGCTTGGGGGGACAGTCTAATGAAAAACTGTTTTTT. Its protein is CASSLGGQSNEKLFF.

This sequence joins TRBV6-5 and TRBJ2-1; 9 bases match TRBD2. The ends lost 8 bases at V and 4 bases at J; junction bases unmatched: 9. This CDR3 has 15 amino acids. Germline V CDR1 and CDR2: MNHEY, SVGAGI. CDR3 DNA sequence: TGTGCCAGCGGGATCCTAGCGGGAAGTTACAATGAGCAGTTCTTC. Protein: CASGILAGSYNEQFF.

The chain recombines TRBV28 with TRBJ2-7; a possible D gene is TRBD1 (6 bases). There are 18 residues in the CDR3. V lost 1 base, J lost 2 bases, and 21 bases lay in between. Germline V gene sequence: CDR1 MDHEN, CDR2 SYDVKM. CDR3 sequence reads: CASSLFFGLGAGTYEQYF. The CDR3 DNA follows: TGTGCCAGCAGTTTATTCTTTGGGTTGGGGGCGGGCACCTACGAGCAGTACTTC. Looking up the rest from reference TRBV28 and TRBJ2-7 gives the full variable domain: DVKVTQSSRYLVKRTGEKVFLECVQDMDHENMFWYRQDPGLGLRLIYFSYDVKMKEKGDIPEGYSVSREKKERFSLILESASTNQTSMYLCASSLFFGLGAGTYEQYFGPGTRLTVT.

The rearrangement joins TRBV9 to TRBJ2-1; no clear D. Germline-derived CDR1 and CDR2 are SGDLS and YYNGEE. V was pared by 0 bases and J by 7 bases, with 8 bases between. The CDR3 totals 13 residues. CDR3 coding DNA: TGTGCCAGCAGCGTAGCTACTCTAAATGAGCAGTTCTTC. Protein sequence: CASSVATLNEQFF.

This chain uses TRBV7-9 with TRBJ2-5; 10 bases match TRBD2. The CDR3 consists of 19 residues. V was clipped by 5 bases and J by 5 bases; unmatched bases: 20. CDR1 and CDR2 (germline): SEHNR, FQNEAQ (reference sequence). The CDR3 region is CASSQGTTSGIDWGETQYF. The CDR3 bases are TGTGCCAGCAGCCAGGGCACTACTAGCGGGATCGACTGGGGGGAGACCCAGTACTTC.

The chain uses TRBV18 and TRBJ2-4; D uncertain. This CDR3 has 14 residues. Trimming took off 3 bases at V and 7 bases at J, with 13 bases between the two ends. Germline CDR1 KGHSH, CDR2 LQKENI. CDR3 in DNA: TGTGCCAGCTCACCTTTTGAGAACGGGAACATTCAGTACTTC. Its protein is CASSPFENGNIQYF.

The chain combines TRBV15 with TRBJ1-3, with TRBD1 matching 8 bases. Germline V gene data show CDR1 as LNHNV and CDR2 as YYDKDF (reference sequence). The CDR3 is made up of 17 amino acids. Unmatched junction bases numbered 11, after V lost 2 bases and J lost 5 bases. For the CDR3, the DNA is TGTGCCACCAGCAGATTAACTGACAGGGGAGTTAGAAACACCATATATTTT. Translation gives CATSRLTDRGVRNTIYF. Looking up the rest from reference TRBV15 and TRBJ1-3 gives the full variable domain: DAMVIQNPRYQVTQFGKPVTLSCSQTLNHNVMYWYQQKSSQAPKLLFHYYDKDFNNEADTPDNFQSRRPNTSFCFLDIRSPGLGDTAMYLCATSRLTDRGVRNTIYFGEGSWLTVV.

The chain is built from TRBV7-3 and TRBJ2-1, with D hard to call. The ends were cut back, 3 bases at V and 5 bases at J, with 8 bases in the middle. Germline V gives CDR1 SGHTA, CDR2 FQGTGA. This CDR3 comprises 13 residues. The CDR3 loop reads CASSFKLDNEQFF. The CDR3 coding sequence is TGTGCCAGCAGCTTCAAACTCGACAATGAGCAGTTCTTC.

This sequence joins TRBV6-5 and TRBJ2-7; 7 positions match TRBD1. The CDR3 has 14 amino acids. After removal of 5 bases from V and 1 base from J, the junction contained 5 bases not matched to a gene. CDR1 is MNHEY and CDR2 is SVGAGI in the germline V gene. This CDR3 reads CASSTRQGSYEQYF. As DNA, the CDR3 is TGTGCCAGCAGTACGCGACAGGGATCCTACGAGCAGTACTTC.

The chain uses TRBV10-1 and TRBJ2-3; D is unresolved. Trimming removed 3 bases from V and 4 bases from J, with 14 bases in between. The CDR3 has 15 residues. Germline assignment: CDR1 WNHNN and CDR2 SYGVQD (reference sequence). The CDR3: CASSDRRRIADTQYF. The CDR3 nucleotides are TGCGCCAGCAGTGATCGACGGAGAATCGCAGATACGCAGTATTTT.

The chain combines TRBV5-1 with TRBJ1-1, with 7 bases lining up with TRBD1. The junction had 4 bases not matched to a gene; V was cut back by 4 bases and J by 4 bases. CDR3 length: 13 residues. The germline CDR1 and CDR2 sequences are SGHRS and YFSETQ. In nucleotides, the CDR3 is TGCGCCAGCAGCGCTACAGGGGTCACTGAAGCTTTCTTT. Translated, it gives CASSATGVTEAFF.

The chain uses TRBV6-1 and TRBJ2-5; D may be TRBD2 (6 bases). CDR1 MNHNS and CDR2 SASEGT come from the germline V gene. The V and J ends lost 2 bases and 5 bases respectively, with 9 bases between them. This CDR3 has 13 residues. DNA for the CDR3: TGTGCCAGCAGTGAACGGGGGAGGGAGACCCAGTACTTC. It is translated as CASSERGRETQYF.

This clone showed up just once. The chain carries TRBV7-2 and TRBJ2-1; 7 bases align to TRBD2. The CDR3 consists of 15 residues. V gave up 1 base and J gave up 7 bases; unmatched junction bases: 7. CDR1 and CDR2 from the germline V gene are SGHTA and FQGNSA. DNA for the CDR3: TGTGCCAGCAGCTTAGGGACTAGACGGGAGAATGAGCAGTTCTTC. It is translated as CASSLGTRRENEQFF.

CDR3 amino acids: CASSGQAGNEKLFF. The DNA for the CDR3 is TGTGCCAGCAGCGGACAGGCCGGTAATGAAAAACTGTTTTTT. This rearrangement joins TRBV25-1 to TRBJ1-4; 7 nucleotides align to TRBD1. The V and J ends lost 6 bases and 4 bases, in that order; junction bases with no gene match: 5. The germline gives CDR1 MGHDK, CDR2 SYGVNS. The CDR3 is 14 amino acids.

The CDR3 DNA reads as TGTGCCAGCAGCTTAACCTCCGTGAGCGGCTACACCTTC. Its protein product is CASSLTSVSGYTF. The V gene is TRBV7-3, the J gene TRBJ1-2; D unresolved. Germline assignment: CDR1 SGHTA and CDR2 FQGTGA. The length of the CDR3 is 13 residues. V was clipped by 0 bases and J by 8 bases, with 10 bases between them.

The chain employs TRBV2 and TRBJ2-7; 8 nucleotides align to TRBD1. Germline lookup yields CDR1 SNHLY and CDR2 FYNNEI. With 8 bases clipped from V and 1 base from J, the junction kept 7 bases outside the gene matches. The CDR3 runs 14 residues. The CDR3 DNA sequence: TGTGCCAGCTCCGCCCGGACAGGGTCCTACGAGCAGTACTTC. Translation gives CASSARTGSYEQYF.

The sample holds one count of this clone. This chain links TRBV7-2 with TRBJ2-3; 7 bases are shared with TRBD2. CDR3 length: 14 residues. The junction had 7 bases not matched to a gene; V was cut back by 6 bases and J by 4 bases. CDR1 is SGHTA and CDR2 is FQGNSA in the germline V gene. CDR3 in amino acids: CASRTRLAADTQYF. In DNA, the CDR3 is TGTGCCAGCAGAACCAGACTAGCCGCAGATACGCAGTATTTT.

V usage is TRBV19 and J usage is TRBJ1-2; maybe TRBD1 (6 bases). V lost 4 bases to trimming and J lost 2 bases, with 11 bases between them. CDR1 is LNHDA and CDR2 is SQIVND in the germline V gene (reference sequence). This CDR3 spans 14 amino acids. The CDR3 region is CASSRTGTNYGYTF. CDR3 nucleotide sequence: TGTGCCAGTAGTAGAACAGGGACCAACTATGGCTACACCTTC.

The chain carries TRBV2 and TRBJ2-3; D ambiguous. Germline CDR1 reads SNHLY; CDR2 reads FYNNEI. V lost 4 bases to trimming and J lost 4 bases, with 9 bases between them. There are 13 residues in the CDR3. Here the CDR3 reads CASSVLESDTQYF. As DNA, the CDR3 is TGTGCCAGCAGTGTTTTGGAGTCAGATACGCAGTATTTT.

This rearrangement joins TRBV2 to TRBJ2-7; 12 bases line up with TRBD2. The CDR3 has 14 residues. The V segment lost 6 bases and the J segment 3 bases; nucleotides outside the gene matches: 3. From germline, CDR1 is SNHLY and CDR2 FYNNEI. The CDR3, as DNA: TGTGCCAGCAGGGCGACTAGCGGGGGCTACGAGCAGTACTTC. Translation: CASRATSGGYEQYF.

This clone came up a few times. The chain links TRBV25-1 to TRBJ1-2; no clear D gene. V gave up 2 bases and J gave up 6 bases, with 13 bases separating them. This CDR3 has 14 amino acids. Germline-derived CDR1 and CDR2 are MGHDK and SYGVNS. This CDR3 is CASSERGRRDGYTF. The CDR3 region has the DNA TGTGCCAGCAGTGAAAGAGGCAGACGGGATGGCTACACCTTC.

J is TRBJ2-2 and V is TRBV5-1, with 7 bases matching TRBD2. V shed 4 bases, J shed 2 bases, and the junction held 2 bases outside the gene matches. This CDR3 spans 14 amino acids. In germline, CDR1 is SGHRS, CDR2 YFSETQ. This CDR3 is CASSGGDNTGELFF. The CDR3 DNA follows: TGCGCCAGCAGCGGGGGGGATAACACCGGGGAGCTGTTTTTT.

The chain employs TRBV9 and TRBJ2-7, with 9 bases that match TRBD2. Germline values: CDR1 SGDLS, CDR2 YYNGEE. The CDR3 covers 17 residues. Germline trimming cut 4 bases from V and 4 bases from J; bases unmatched to any gene: 15. CDR3 nucleotide sequence: TGTGCCAGCAGCCCACCCCCGGGCGGGAGGGCCCCGTACGAGCAGTACTTC. This codes for CASSPPPGGRAPYEQYF.

CDR3 loop: CASSTGGGTDTQYF. The CDR3 coding sequence is TGTGCCAGCAGCACAGGGGGAGGCACAGATACGCAGTATTTT. The chain uses TRBV7-9 and TRBJ2-3; 8 bases agree with TRBD1. CDR1 SEHNR and CDR2 FQNEAQ come from the germline V gene (reference sequence). Losses at the gene ends were 5 bases for V and 1 base for J; bases not matched to a gene: 2. The length of the CDR3 is 14 residues.